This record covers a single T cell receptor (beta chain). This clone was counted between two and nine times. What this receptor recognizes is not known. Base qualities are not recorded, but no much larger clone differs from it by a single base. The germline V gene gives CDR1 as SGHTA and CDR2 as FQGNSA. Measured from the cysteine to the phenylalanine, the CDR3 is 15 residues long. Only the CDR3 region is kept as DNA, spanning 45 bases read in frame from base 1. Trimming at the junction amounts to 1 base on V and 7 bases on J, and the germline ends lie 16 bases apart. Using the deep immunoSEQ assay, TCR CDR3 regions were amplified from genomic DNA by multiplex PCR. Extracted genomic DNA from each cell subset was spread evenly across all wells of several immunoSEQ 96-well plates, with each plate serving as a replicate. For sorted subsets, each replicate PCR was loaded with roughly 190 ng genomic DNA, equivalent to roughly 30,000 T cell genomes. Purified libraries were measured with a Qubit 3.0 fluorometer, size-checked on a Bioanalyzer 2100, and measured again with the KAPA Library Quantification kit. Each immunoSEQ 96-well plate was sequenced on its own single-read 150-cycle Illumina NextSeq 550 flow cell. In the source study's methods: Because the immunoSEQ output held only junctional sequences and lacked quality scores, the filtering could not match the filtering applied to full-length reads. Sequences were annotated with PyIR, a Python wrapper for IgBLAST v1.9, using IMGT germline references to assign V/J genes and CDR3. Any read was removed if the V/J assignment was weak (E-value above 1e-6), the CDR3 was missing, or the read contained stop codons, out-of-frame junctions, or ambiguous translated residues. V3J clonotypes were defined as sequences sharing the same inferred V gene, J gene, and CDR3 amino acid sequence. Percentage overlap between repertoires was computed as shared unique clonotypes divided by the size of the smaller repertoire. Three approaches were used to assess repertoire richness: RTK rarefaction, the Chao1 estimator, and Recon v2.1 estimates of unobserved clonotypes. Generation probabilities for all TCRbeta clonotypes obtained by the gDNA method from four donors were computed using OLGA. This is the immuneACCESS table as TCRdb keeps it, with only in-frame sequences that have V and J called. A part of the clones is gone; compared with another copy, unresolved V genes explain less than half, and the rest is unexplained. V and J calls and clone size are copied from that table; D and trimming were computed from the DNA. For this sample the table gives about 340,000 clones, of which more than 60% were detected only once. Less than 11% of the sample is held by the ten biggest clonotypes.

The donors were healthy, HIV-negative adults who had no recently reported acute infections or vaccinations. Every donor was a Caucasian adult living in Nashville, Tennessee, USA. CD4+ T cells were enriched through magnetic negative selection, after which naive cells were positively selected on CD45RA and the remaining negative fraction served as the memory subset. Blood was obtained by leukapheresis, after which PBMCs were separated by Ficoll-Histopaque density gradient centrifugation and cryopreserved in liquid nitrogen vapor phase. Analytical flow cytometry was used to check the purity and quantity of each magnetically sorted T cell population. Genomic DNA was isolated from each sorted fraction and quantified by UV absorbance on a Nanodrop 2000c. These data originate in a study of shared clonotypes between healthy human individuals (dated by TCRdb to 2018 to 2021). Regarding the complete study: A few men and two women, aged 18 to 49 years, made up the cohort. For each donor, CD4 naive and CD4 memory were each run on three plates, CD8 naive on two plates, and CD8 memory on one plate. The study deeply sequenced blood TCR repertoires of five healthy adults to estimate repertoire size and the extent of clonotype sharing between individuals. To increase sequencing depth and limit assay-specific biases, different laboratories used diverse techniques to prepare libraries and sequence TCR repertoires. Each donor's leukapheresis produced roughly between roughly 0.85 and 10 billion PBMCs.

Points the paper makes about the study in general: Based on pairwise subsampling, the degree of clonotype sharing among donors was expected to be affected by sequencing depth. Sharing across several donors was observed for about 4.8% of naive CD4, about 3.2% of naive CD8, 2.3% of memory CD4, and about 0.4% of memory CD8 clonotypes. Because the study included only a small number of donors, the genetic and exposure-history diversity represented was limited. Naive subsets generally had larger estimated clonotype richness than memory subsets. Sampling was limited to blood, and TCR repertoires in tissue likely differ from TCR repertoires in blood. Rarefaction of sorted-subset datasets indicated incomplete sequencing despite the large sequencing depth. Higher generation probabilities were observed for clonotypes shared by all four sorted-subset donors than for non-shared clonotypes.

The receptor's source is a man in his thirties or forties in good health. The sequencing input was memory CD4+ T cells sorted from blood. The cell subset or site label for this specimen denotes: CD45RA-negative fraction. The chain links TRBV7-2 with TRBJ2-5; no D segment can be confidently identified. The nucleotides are TGTGCCAGCAGCTTAGGAGGAACCGCCCTCAGGACCCAGTACTTC. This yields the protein CASSLGGTALRTQYF.